The rows below give T cell receptor beta chains drawn from one sample of a study of Ad26.COV2.S vaccination and SARS-CoV-2 variants. Using immunoSEQ multiplex PCR, the repertoire was profiled, and TCRdb retains in-frame clones only, with some absent. In the table there are approximately 340,000 clones, 92% of which are singletons. Sequenced here: peripheral blood, sampled after recovery from COVID-19. These receptors all stem from a human donor who had recovered from COVID-19. CDR3s include the opening cysteine and the closing phenylalanine or tryptophan. The D gene is left open where the match is weak. Only some rows state a clone size, as once, few, many or a class for expanded clones.

v_gene,d_gene,abundance,j_gene,CDR3nt,CDR3aa
TRBV19,.,.,TRBJ2-2,TGTGCCAGTAGCGGTTGGACTGCCGCGAACACCGGGGAGCTGTTTTTT,CASSGWTAANTGELFF
TRBV27,.,.,TRBJ1-5,TGTGCCAGCAGTTTAGGCGGGAGAAGCCAGCCCCAGCATTTT,CASSLGGRSQPQHF
TRBV5-6,TRBD1,.,TRBJ2-1,TGTGCCAGCAGCTTGGGGACAGGGGAGCAGTTCTTC,CASSLGTGEQFF
TRBV16,.,.,TRBJ1-2,TGTGCCAGCAGCCCATCAGTAAACTATGGCTACACCTTC,CASSPSVNYGYTF
TRBV19,.,once,TRBJ2-1,TGTGCCAGTAGTATACAGGGTGCGGGCAATGAGCAGTTCTTC,CASSIQGAGNEQFF
TRBV6-5,.,.,TRBJ2-3,TGTGCCAGCACCCGGGGACCCTCGGATACGCAGTATTTT,CASTRGPSDTQYF
TRBV19,TRBD2,.,TRBJ2-5,TGTGCCAGTAGTACTAGCGGGGGGAGGGAGACCCAGTACTTC,CASSTSGGRETQYF
TRBV27,.,.,TRBJ1-2,TGTGCCAGCAGTTTAGTAACAGGAGCCAACTATGGCTACACCTTC,CASSLVTGANYGYTF
TRBV19,.,.,TRBJ2-7,TGTGCCAGTAGTATCGAATTCGGGGGGCACGGCGAGCAGTACTTC,CASSIEFGGHGEQYF
TRBV19,.,.,TRBJ1-6,TGTGCCAGTACTCCACAGGGACGGGAGTTTTCACCCCTCCACTTT,CASTPQGREFSPLHF
TRBV6-6,.,.,TRBJ1-1,TGTGCCAGCAGTTACTATCAAGAGAACACTGAAGCTTTCTTT,CASSYYQENTEAFF
TRBV29-1,.,.,TRBJ1-1,TGCAGCGTTAAGAACACTGAAGCTTTCTTT,CSVKNTEAFF
TRBV15,.,.,TRBJ1-2,TGTGCCACCAGCAGAGATTTCGGGGATGGTGGCTACACCTTC,CATSRDFGDGGYTF
TRBV9,.,.,TRBJ1-4,TGTGCCAGCAGCGTAGGTATCGTTACTAATGAAAAACTGTTTTTT,CASSVGIVTNEKLFF
TRBV2,TRBD1,.,TRBJ2-7,TGTGCCAGCAGAAACCAGGGGGCGACCCACGAGCAGTACTTC,CASRNQGATHEQYF
TRBV4-1,TRBD1,.,TRBJ1-6,TGCGCCAGCAGCCAACGCGTTTCCCAGGGGGGGAATTCACCCCTCCACTTT,CASSQRVSQGGNSPLHF
TRBV6-2/TRBV6-3,TRBD1,once,TRBJ2-7,TGTGCCAGCAGTAGGGACAGGGGGCTAAACAGATACGAGCAGTACTTC,CASSRDRGLNRYEQYF
TRBV25-1,.,.,TRBJ1-2,TGTGCCAGCAGTGGGACAGTGAACTATGGCTACACCTTC,CASSGTVNYGYTF
TRBV5-4,.,.,TRBJ2-7,TGTGCCAGCAGCTTGGGACAGCTTAGCTCCTACGAGCAGTACTTC,CASSLGQLSSYEQYF
TRBV7-2,.,.,TRBJ2-7,TGTGCCAGCAGCTATGGGGGGCCCCGCCACGAGCAGTACTTC,CASSYGGPRHEQYF
TRBV27,.,.,TRBJ1-1,TGTGCCAGCAGTCTATCACAGCGACTGAACACTGAAGCTTTCTTT,CASSLSQRLNTEAFF
TRBV10-3,.,.,TRBJ2-5,TGTGCCATCAGTGAGAGGCAGGGTGGGCAAGAGACCCAGTACTTC,CAISERQGGQETQYF
TRBV27,TRBD1,.,TRBJ2-2,TGTGCCAGCAGTGGACAGGGGAACACCGGGGAGCTGTTTTTT,CASSGQGNTGELFF
TRBV9,TRBD1,once,TRBJ2-7,TGTGCCAGCAGCCCCAGACAGGGCCAGGGGGAGCAGTACTTC,CASSPRQGQGEQYF
TRBV4-1,.,.,TRBJ2-7,TGCGCCAGCAGCCAAGAGGCGGGGACAGCCTACGAGCAGTACTTC,CASSQEAGTAYEQYF
TRBV6-1,TRBD2,.,TRBJ2-1,TGTGCCAGCAGTGAATACTGGCGGGGGAAAAACAATGAGCAGTTCTTC,CASSEYWRGKNNEQFF
TRBV6-1,.,.,TRBJ1-2,TGTGCCAGCAGTGAGTCAGCTTATGGCTACACCTTC,CASSESAYGYTF
TRBV9,TRBD2,.,TRBJ2-7,TGTGCCAGCAGTGCGGGGGACTCCTACGAGCAGTACTTC,CASSAGDSYEQYF
TRBV3-1/TRBV3-2,.,.,TRBJ1-3,TGTGCCAGCAGCCAAGAGGGGACTTCTGGAAACACCATATATTTT,CASSQEGTSGNTIYF
TRBV2,TRBD1,.,TRBJ2-3,TGTGCCATCCTGACAGGGGGGTCCACAGATACGCAGTATTTT,CAILTGGSTDTQYF
TRBV5-1,.,.,TRBJ2-7,TGCGCCAGCGCAACCATGACAGCCGGCTACGAGCAGTACTTC,CASATMTAGYEQYF
TRBV15,.,once,TRBJ2-7,TGTGCCACCAGCAGGGAGCGTCTTGGCTACGAGCAGTACTTC,CATSRERLGYEQYF
TRBV18,TRBD1,.,TRBJ1-2,TGTGCCAGCTCACCAAGGGCGAGAGGGGGCTCTAACTATGGCTACACCTTC,CASSPRARGGSNYGYTF
TRBV6-2/TRBV6-3,.,.,TRBJ1-5,TGTGCCAGCAGTTACGAGTATCAGCCCCAGCATTTT,CASSYEYQPQHF
TRBV7-9,TRBD1,.,TRBJ2-7,TGTGCCAGCAGCTCCCAGTGGGGACAGGGAGGTTACGAGCAGTACTTC,CASSSQWGQGGYEQYF
TRBV7-2,TRBD1,.,TRBJ1-2,TGTGCCAGCAGCCAGGACCGGGACAGGGGTCTCTATGGCTACACCTTC,CASSQDRDRGLYGYTF
TRBV10-3,TRBD1,.,TRBJ2-7,TGTGCCATCAGTGAGTCAGGGGGCTCCATCTCCTACGAGCAGTACTTC,CAISESGGSISYEQYF
TRBV6-2/TRBV6-3,.,.,TRBJ1-2,TGTGCCAGCAGTTACACGTATGGCTACACCTTC,CASSYTYGYTF
TRBV7-3,.,.,TRBJ1-2,TGTGCCAGCAGCTTAAATAGGAACTATGGCTACACCTTC,CASSLNRNYGYTF
TRBV6-5,TRBD1,.,TRBJ1-1,TGTGCCAGCAGCGGACAGGAGAACACTGAAGCTTTCTTT,CASSGQENTEAFF
TRBV9,.,.,TRBJ1-1,TGTGCCAGCAGCGGAGAAGTGGGCCCCACTGAAGCTTTCTTT,CASSGEVGPTEAFF
TRBV6-5,.,once,TRBJ1-1,TGTGCCAGCAGTTACTCGAGAGGAACTGAAGCTTTCTTT,CASSYSRGTEAFF
TRBV2,TRBD2,.,TRBJ2-3,TGTGCCAGTTCTCCGGGACTAGCGGGGCGAAGCACAGATACGCAGTATTTT,CASSPGLAGRSTDTQYF
TRBV19,.,.,TRBJ1-6,TGTGCCAGTACATCAGAGGGCTATAATTCACCCCTCCACTTT,CASTSEGYNSPLHF
TRBV7-3,.,.,TRBJ1-1,TGTGCCAGCAGCTCCTCGGGGAGAGACACTGAAGCTTTCTTT,CASSSSGRDTEAFF
TRBV9,TRBD2,.,TRBJ2-3,TGTGCCAGCAGCGTACCAGCGGGGGGGACAGATACGCAGTATTTT,CASSVPAGGTDTQYF
TRBV12-5,.,few,TRBJ1-5,TGTGCTAGTGGTCTCGTTAGCAATCAGCCCCAGCATTTT,CASGLVSNQPQHF
TRBV7-8,.,.,TRBJ1-4,TGTGCCAGCAGCCCATGGGGGACCTTAGGTGAAAAACTGTTTTTT,CASSPWGTLGEKLFF
TRBV9,.,.,TRBJ1-1,TGTGCCAGCAGCGTAGACGTGAACACTGAAGCTTTCTTT,CASSVDVNTEAFF